Listed below are T cell receptor beta chains from one sample, sequenced in a study of control samples from healthy donors and cancer patients. Clones were sequenced by immunoSEQ multiplex PCR, and TCRdb holds only the in-frame ones, with some missing. The data show about 98,000 clones, roughly four fifths seen once. The sample comprised blood. The source of these receptors is a man aged 55 to 70 in good health. The CDR3 runs from the conserved cysteine through the conserved F or W. The D gene is left open where the match is weak. For some rows the clone size is stated as once, few or many, or as a class when expanded; others skip it.

>-|TRBD2|TRBJ2-5|TRBV3-1/TRBV3-2
CASSQDRASGRQETQYF
TGTGCCAGCAGCCAAGATAGGGCTAGCGGGAGGCAGGAGACCCAGTACTTC
>-|-|TRBJ1-1|TRBV28
CASGGSLTMNTEAFF
TGTGCCAGCGGCGGGTCACTCACCATGAACACTGAAGCTTTCTTT
>-|TRBD1|TRBJ2-3|TRBV5-8
CASSRGTGGGTDTQYF
TGTGCCAGCAGCCGTGGGACAGGGGGCGGAACAGATACGCAGTATTTT
>-|TRBD1|TRBJ2-7|TRBV6-6
CASSHRGPGHEQYF
TGTGCCAGCAGCCACAGGGGCCCAGGACACGAGCAGTACTTC
>-|TRBD1|TRBJ1-3|TRBV4-1
CASSQETPTGGFGNTIYF
TGCGCCAGCAGCCAAGAAACACCGACAGGGGGCTTTGGAAACACCATATATTTT
>-|TRBD2|TRBJ2-7|TRBV11-2
CASSSLLAVGRYEQYF
TGTGCCAGCAGCTCTTTACTAGCGGTTGGGCGGTACGAGCAGTACTTC
>-|-|TRBJ1-2|TRBV7-2
CASSPRRGEGYGYTF
TGTGCCAGCAGCCCTAGACGGGGTGAAGGGTATGGCTACACCTTC
>-|-|TRBJ2-6|TRBV7-3
CASSSLDSGANVLTF
TGTGCCAGCAGCTCCTTGGACTCTGGGGCCAACGTCCTGACTTTC
>medium-sized|-|TRBJ2-1|TRBV5-4
CASSSNRGGFPRRNEQFF
TGTGCCAGCAGTTCAAACCGGGGTGGGTTCCCTAGACGCAATGAGCAGTTCTTC
>-|-|TRBJ2-1|TRBV3-1/TRBV3-2
CASSQGPKAGNEQFF
TGTGCCAGCAGCCAAGGCCCGAAGGCGGGCAATGAGCAGTTCTTC
>-|-|TRBJ1-5|TRBV11-1
CASSRMVGQPQHF
TGTGCCAGCAGCCGAATGGTCGGTCAGCCCCAGCATTTT
>-|-|TRBJ2-5|TRBV27
CASSFLGGTQETQYF
TGTGCCAGCAGTTTCCTGGGCGGGACCCAAGAGACCCAGTACTTC
>-|-|TRBJ1-2|TRBV23-1
CASSQRRGRTNYGYTF
TGCGCCAGCAGTCAAAGAAGGGGGAGGACTAACTATGGCTACACCTTC
>-|TRBD2|TRBJ2-7|TRBV5-4
CASSQPTSGRGDEQYF
TGTGCCAGCAGCCAACCTACTAGCGGGAGAGGGGACGAGCAGTACTTC
>-|TRBD1|TRBJ2-7|TRBV9
CASSVGPQGVDYEQYF
TGTGCCAGCAGCGTAGGACCACAGGGGGTTGACTACGAGCAGTACTTC
>-|-|TRBJ1-6|TRBV27
CASSPRLEVWKSPLHF
TGTGCCAGCAGTCCGCGACTTGAAGTATGGAAGTCACCCCTCCACTTT
>-|TRBD2|TRBJ2-1|TRBV9
CASSVGLAEYNEQFF
TGTGCCAGCAGCGTAGGGCTAGCGGAGTACAATGAGCAGTTCTTC
>-|TRBD2|TRBJ2-2|TRBV7-9
CASSLGTTTGELFF
TGTGCCAGCAGCCTCGGGACTACCACCGGGGAGCTGTTTTTT
>-|-|TRBJ2-5|TRBV6-5
CASQTADQETQYF
TGTGCCAGCCAGACAGCGGACCAAGAGACCCAGTACTTC
>-|-|TRBJ2-7|TRBV7-8
CASSLERGRGWGYEQYF
TGTGCCAGCAGCTTAGAGAGGGGCAGGGGTTGGGGCTACGAGCAGTACTTC
>-|-|TRBJ1-2|TRBV2
CASSEAGYGYTF
TGTGCCAGCAGTGAAGCCGGCTATGGCTACACCTTC
>-|-|TRBJ2-7|TRBV6-5
CASSYQGSYEQYF
TGTGCCAGCAGTTACCAGGGCTCCTACGAGCAGTACTTC
>few|-|TRBJ1-6|TRBV7-8
CASSLDGQSDNSPLHF
TGTGCCAGCAGCTTAGACGGGCAGTCTGATAATTCACCCCTCCACTTT
>-|-|TRBJ1-2|TRBV30
CAWTSRGALYGYTF
TGTGCCTGGACCTCTAGAGGGGCCCTCTATGGCTACACCTTC
>-|TRBD1|TRBJ1-6|TRBV18
CASSPQGADNSPLHF
TGTGCCAGCTCACCCCAGGGGGCGGATAATTCACCCCTCCACTTT
>-|-|TRBJ2-7|TRBV7-3
CASSLTGPTYEQYF
TGTGCCAGCAGCTTAACGGGCCCGACCTACGAGCAGTACTTC
>-|-|TRBJ1-5|TRBV5-6
CASSLGQISNQPQHF
TGTGCCAGCAGCTTGGGACAAATTAGCAATCAGCCCCAGCATTTT
>-|-|TRBJ2-6|TRBV6-5
CASNAVSGANVLTF
TGTGCCAGCAACGCGGTCTCTGGGGCCAACGTCCTGACTTTC
>-|TRBD1|TRBJ1-2|TRBV15
CATSRYYPGQGDYGYTF
TGTGCCACCAGCAGATATTACCCGGGACAGGGGGACTATGGCTACACCTTC
>-|TRBD1|TRBJ1-4|TRBV7-9
CASSFRDRGRLGTNEKLFF
TGTGCCAGCAGCTTCCGGGACAGGGGGCGATTGGGGACTAATGAAAAACTGTTTTTT
>-|TRBD2|TRBJ2-5|TRBV4-2
CASSQDRAGGPETQYF
TGTGCCAGCAGCCAAGATAGGGCGGGGGGGCCTGAGACCCAGTACTTC
>-|-|TRBJ1-5|TRBV6-2/TRBV6-3
CASSDGGPAQPQHF
TGTGCCAGCAGCGACGGGGGGCCAGCTCAGCCCCAGCATTTT
>-|TRBD1|TRBJ2-7|TRBV28
CASSLGTGTGSYEQYF
TGTGCCAGCAGTTTAGGAACCGGGACAGGGTCCTACGAGCAGTACTTC
>-|-|TRBJ2-3|TRBV30
CAWSVLGSTDTQYF
TGTGCCTGGAGTGTACTAGGGAGCACAGATACGCAGTATTTT
>-|TRBD1|TRBJ2-3|TRBV10-3
CAISASGTGASDTQYF
TGTGCCATCAGTGCCTCCGGGACAGGGGCATCGGATACGCAGTATTTT
>-|TRBD2|TRBJ2-3|TRBV7-6
CASSFGLAGSPDTQYF
TGTGCCAGCAGCTTCGGACTAGCGGGGTCCCCAGATACGCAGTATTTT
>-|-|TRBJ1-3|TRBV29-1
CSARDGSRNTIYF
TGCAGCGCTCGAGATGGGTCTCGAAACACCATATATTTT
>-|-|TRBJ1-2|TRBV19
CASSIDRGYGYTF
TGTGCCAGTAGTATAGATCGGGGCTATGGCTACACCTTC
>-|-|TRBJ2-3|TRBV7-8
CASSLAYRRLNTDTQYF
TGTGCCAGCAGCTTAGCGTATCGACGGCTCAACACAGATACGCAGTATTTT
>-|-|TRBJ2-2|TRBV18
CASSPGGLGELFF
TGTGCCAGCTCACCCGGAGGGCTCGGGGAGCTGTTTTTT
>-|-|TRBJ2-7|TRBV13
CASSSLILTEQYF
TGTGCCAGCAGCTCCCTAATACTAACGGAGCAGTACTTC
>few|-|TRBJ1-1|TRBV25-1
CASSGDRTEAFF
TGTGCCAGCAGTGGGGATAGGACTGAAGCTTTCTTT
>-|-|TRBJ2-7|TRBV5-6
CASSPTLGGFVIEQYF
TGTGCCAGCAGTCCGACACTAGGGGGTTTCGTCATCGAGCAGTACTTC
>few|-|TRBJ2-3|TRBV6-1
CASSADSFSSTDTQYF
TGTGCCAGCAGTGCCGACTCGTTTTCTAGCACAGATACGCAGTATTTT
>-|TRBD2|TRBJ2-7|TRBV6-6
CASSAGGSPYEQYF
TGTGCCAGCAGCGCGGGGGGCTCTCCCTACGAGCAGTACTTC
>few|TRBD1|TRBJ2-7|TRBV6-6
CASRAQGEGYEQYF
TGTGCCAGCAGGGCACAGGGGGAAGGCTACGAGCAGTACTTC
>-|-|TRBJ2-5|TRBV5-1
CASSLGTGLQETQYF
TGCGCCAGCAGCTTGGGTACAGGGCTCCAAGAGACCCAGTACTTC
>-|-|TRBJ2-7|TRBV6-1
CASSEASDRGLAGITYEQYF
TGTGCCAGCAGTGAAGCTTCGGACAGGGGTTTAGCGGGGATCACCTACGAGCAGTACTTC
>-|-|TRBJ1-6|TRBV24-1
CAVGAGFNSPLHF
TGTGCCGTGGGGGCGGGGTTTAATTCACCCCTCCACTTT
>-|-|TRBJ2-5|TRBV7-9
CASSLAIQETQYF
TGTGCCAGCAGCTTAGCGATCCAAGAGACCCAGTACTTC
>once|-|TRBJ1-3|TRBV2
CASSERGNTIYF
TGTGCCAGCAGCGAAAGGGGGAACACCATATATTTT
>few|TRBD1|TRBJ1-2|TRBV5-4
CASSTRQGAVGYTF
TGTGCCAGCAGCACGCGACAGGGGGCGGTGGGCTACACCTTC
>-|-|TRBJ2-7|TRBV4-1
CASSQDLYQGTVDEQYF
TGCGCCAGCAGCCAAGACCTTTACCAGGGGACTGTTGACGAGCAGTACTTC
>-|-|TRBJ1-1|TRBV5-6
CASSPAVNTEAFF
TGTGCCAGCAGCCCGGCGGTGAACACTGAAGCTTTCTTT
>few|TRBD2|TRBJ2-3|TRBV24-1
CATSDADRPKTSGRYTQYF
TGTGCCACCAGTGATGCGGACAGGCCGAAGACTAGCGGGCGTTATACGCAGTATTTT
>-|-|TRBJ2-3|TRBV4-1
CASSQDWSWGRGPTAATQYF
TGCGCCAGCAGCCAAGATTGGAGTTGGGGGCGGGGGCCCACGGCGGCTACGCAGTATTTT
>few|TRBD1|TRBJ2-7|TRBV2
CASYGTGPYEQYF
TGTGCCAGCTACGGGACAGGGCCCTACGAGCAGTACTTC
>-|TRBD1|TRBJ1-1|TRBV29-1
CSVVSGTRGLDTEAFF
TGCAGCGTTGTATCCGGGACGAGGGGGCTGGACACTGAAGCTTTCTTT
>-|TRBD1|TRBJ1-1|TRBV4-1
CASSTKQGAGNTEAFF
TGCGCCAGCAGCACTAAACAGGGGGCCGGAAACACTGAAGCTTTCTTT
>-|-|TRBJ1-5|TRBV7-8
CASSLGPFSNQPQHF
TGTGCCAGCAGCTTGGGACCCTTTAGCAATCAGCCCCAGCATTTT